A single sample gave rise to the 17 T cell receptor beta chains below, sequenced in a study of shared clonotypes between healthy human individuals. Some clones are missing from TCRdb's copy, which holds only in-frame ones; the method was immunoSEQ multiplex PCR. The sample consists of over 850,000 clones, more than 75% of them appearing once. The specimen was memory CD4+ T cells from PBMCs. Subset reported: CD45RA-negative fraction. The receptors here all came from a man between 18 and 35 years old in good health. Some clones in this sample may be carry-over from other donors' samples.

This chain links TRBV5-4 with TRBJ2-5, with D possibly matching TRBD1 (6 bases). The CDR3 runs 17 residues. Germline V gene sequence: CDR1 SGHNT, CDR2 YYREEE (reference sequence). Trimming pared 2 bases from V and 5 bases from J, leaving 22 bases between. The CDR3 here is CASSFARDMRFRETQYF. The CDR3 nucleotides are TGTGCCAGCAGCTTCGCTCGGGACATGCGATTTAGGGAGACCCAGTACTTC.

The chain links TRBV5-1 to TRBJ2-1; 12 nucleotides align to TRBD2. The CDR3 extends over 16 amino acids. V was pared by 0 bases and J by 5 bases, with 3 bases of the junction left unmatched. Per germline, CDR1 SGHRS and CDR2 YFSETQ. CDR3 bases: TGCGCCAGCAGCTTGGTGCTAGCGGGAGGGAACAATGAGCAGTTCTTC. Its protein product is CASSLVLAGGNNEQFF. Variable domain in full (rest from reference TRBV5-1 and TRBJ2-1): KAGVTQTPRYLIKTRGQQVTLSCSPISGHRSVSWYQQTPGQGLQFLFEYFSETQRNKGNFPGRFSGRQFSNSRSEMNVSTLELGDSALYLCASSLVLAGGNNEQFFGPGTRLTVL.

The CDR3: CASSLGPEREQYF. Here the CDR3 DNA reads TGCGCCAGCAGCTTAGGACCCGAAAGGGAGCAGTACTTC. The V gene is TRBV5-1, the J gene TRBJ2-7; D uncertain. Germline loops: CDR1 SGHRS, CDR2 YFSETQ. V lost 2 bases and J lost 7, with 13 bases in between. The CDR3 loop spans 13 amino acids. Together with reference TRBV5-1 and TRBJ2-7, the CDR3 gives the full variable domain: KAGVTQTPRYLIKTRGQQVTLSCSPISGHRSVSWYQQTPGQGLQFLFEYFSETQRNKGNFPGRFSGRQFSNSRSEMNVSTLELGDSALYLCASSLGPEREQYFGPGTRLTVT.

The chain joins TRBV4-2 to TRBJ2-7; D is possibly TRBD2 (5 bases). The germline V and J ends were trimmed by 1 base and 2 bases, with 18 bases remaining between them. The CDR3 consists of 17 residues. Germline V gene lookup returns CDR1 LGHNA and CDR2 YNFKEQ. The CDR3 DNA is TGTGCCAGCAGCCAAGGGGGTTTCTCCGAGAGGGCCTACGAGCAGTACTTC. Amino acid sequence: CASSQGGFSERAYEQYF.

The CDR3 DNA sequence: TGTGCCAGCAGTTCTCCGGGACAGGGGGCGGGCAATCAGCCCCAGCATTTT. Encoded protein: CASSSPGQGAGNQPQHF. The V gene is TRBV28, the J gene TRBJ1-5, with 12 bases lining up with TRBD1. The CDR3 covers 17 residues. V lost 4 bases and J lost 2; bases outside the gene matches: 6. Germline lookup yields CDR1 MDHEN and CDR2 SYDVKM.

CDR3 nucleotide sequence: TGTGCCAGCACCGACAGGGCAGGGAACACTGAAGCTTTCTTT. Residues: CASTDRAGNTEAFF. V gene TRBV2 combines with J gene TRBJ1-1, with TRBD1 matching over 7 bases. The CDR3 contains 14 residues. V shed 7 bases, J shed 1 base, and the junction held 6 bases outside the gene matches. Germline values: CDR1 SNHLY, CDR2 FYNNEI. The whole variable domain, filled in from reference TRBV2 and TRBJ1-1, reads EPEVTQTPSHQVTQMGQEVILRCVPISNHLYFYWYRQILGQKVEFLVSFYNNEISEKSEIFDDQFSVERPDGSNFTLKIRSTKLEDSAMYFCASTDRAGNTEAFFGQGTRLTVV.

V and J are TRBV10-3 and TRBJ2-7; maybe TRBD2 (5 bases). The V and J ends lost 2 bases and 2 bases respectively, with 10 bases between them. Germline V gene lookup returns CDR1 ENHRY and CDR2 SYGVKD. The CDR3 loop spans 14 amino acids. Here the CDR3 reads CAISEALGAYEQYF. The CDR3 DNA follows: TGTGCCATCAGTGAGGCACTGGGAGCCTACGAGCAGTACTTC.

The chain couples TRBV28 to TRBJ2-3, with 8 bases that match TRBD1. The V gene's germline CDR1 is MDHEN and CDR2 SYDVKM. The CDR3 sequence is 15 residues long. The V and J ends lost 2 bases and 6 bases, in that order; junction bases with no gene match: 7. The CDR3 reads CASSLRQGYSDTQYF. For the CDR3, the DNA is TGTGCCAGCAGTTTAAGACAGGGGTATAGCGATACGCAGTATTTT. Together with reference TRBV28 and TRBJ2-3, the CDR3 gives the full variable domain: DVKVTQSSRYLVKRTGEKVFLECVQDMDHENMFWYRQDPGLGLRLIYFSYDVKMKEKGDIPEGYSVSREKKERFSLILESASTNQTSMYLCASSLRQGYSDTQYFGPGTRLTVL.

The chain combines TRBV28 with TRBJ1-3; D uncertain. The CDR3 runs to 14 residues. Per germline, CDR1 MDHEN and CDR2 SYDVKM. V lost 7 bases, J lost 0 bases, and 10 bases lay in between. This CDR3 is CASIDSRSGNTIYF. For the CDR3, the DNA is TGTGCCAGCATCGATAGCCGCTCTGGAAACACCATATATTTT.

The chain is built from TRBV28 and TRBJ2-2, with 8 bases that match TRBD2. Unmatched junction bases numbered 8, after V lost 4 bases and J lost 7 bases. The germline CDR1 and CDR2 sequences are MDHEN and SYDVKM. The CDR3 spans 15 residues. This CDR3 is CASSSRGGRHGELFF. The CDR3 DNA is TGTGCCAGCAGTTCCCGCGGGGGGCGTCACGGGGAGCTGTTTTTT.

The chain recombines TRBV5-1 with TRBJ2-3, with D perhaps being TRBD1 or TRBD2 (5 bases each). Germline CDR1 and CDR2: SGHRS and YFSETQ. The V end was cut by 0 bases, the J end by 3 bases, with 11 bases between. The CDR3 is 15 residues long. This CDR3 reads CASSLVGERTDTQYF. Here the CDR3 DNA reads TGCGCCAGCAGCTTGGTGGGGGAGAGGACAGATACGCAGTATTTT.

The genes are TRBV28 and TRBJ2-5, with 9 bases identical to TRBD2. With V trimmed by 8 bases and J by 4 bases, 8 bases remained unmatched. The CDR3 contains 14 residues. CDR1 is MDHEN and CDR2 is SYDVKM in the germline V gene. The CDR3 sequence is CASVPLTSGETQYF. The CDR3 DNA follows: TGTGCCAGCGTCCCCCTGACTAGCGGAGAGACCCAGTACTTC.

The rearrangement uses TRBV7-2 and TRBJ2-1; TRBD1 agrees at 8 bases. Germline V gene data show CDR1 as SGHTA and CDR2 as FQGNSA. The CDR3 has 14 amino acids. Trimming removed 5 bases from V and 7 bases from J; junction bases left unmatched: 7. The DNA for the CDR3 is TGTGCCAGCAGCGCGGACAGGGTGGGAAATGAGCAGTTCTTC. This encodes CASSADRVGNEQFF. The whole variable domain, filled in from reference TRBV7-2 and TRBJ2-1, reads GAGVSQSPSNKVTEKGKDVELRCDPISGHTALYWYRQSLGQGLEFLIYFQGNSAPDKSGLPSDRFSAERTGGSVSTLTIQRTQQEDSAVYLCASSADRVGNEQFFGPGTRLTVL.

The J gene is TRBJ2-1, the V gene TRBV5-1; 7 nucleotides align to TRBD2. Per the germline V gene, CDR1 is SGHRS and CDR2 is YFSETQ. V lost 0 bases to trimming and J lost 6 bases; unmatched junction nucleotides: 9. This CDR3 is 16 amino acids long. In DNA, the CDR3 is TGCGCCAGCAGCTTGGAGGCGGGAGCCCCCTCCAATGAGCAGTTCTTC. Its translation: CASSLEAGAPSNEQFF.

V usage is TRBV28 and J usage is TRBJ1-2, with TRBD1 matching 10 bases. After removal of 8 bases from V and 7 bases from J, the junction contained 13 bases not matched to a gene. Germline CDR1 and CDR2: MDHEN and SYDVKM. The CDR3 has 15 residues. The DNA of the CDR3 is TGTGCCAGCGGAATCGGAGGACAGGGGGGGTTTGGCTACACCTTC. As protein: CASGIGGQGGFGYTF.

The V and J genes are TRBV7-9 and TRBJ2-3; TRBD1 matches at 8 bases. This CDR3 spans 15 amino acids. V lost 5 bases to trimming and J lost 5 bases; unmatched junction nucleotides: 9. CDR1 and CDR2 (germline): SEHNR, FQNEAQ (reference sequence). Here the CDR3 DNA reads TGTGCCAGCAGCGACAGGGGTGGGTCAGGAGATACGCAGTATTTT. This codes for CASSDRGGSGDTQYF.

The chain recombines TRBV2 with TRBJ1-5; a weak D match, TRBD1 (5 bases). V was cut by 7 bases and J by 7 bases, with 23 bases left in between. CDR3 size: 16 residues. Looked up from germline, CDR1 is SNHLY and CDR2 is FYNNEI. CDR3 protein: CASTFSVTGLSQPQHF. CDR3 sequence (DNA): TGTGCCAGCACGTTCTCTGTTACAGGTCTTAGCCAGCCCCAGCATTTT.